The sample holds a few counts of the clone carrying this TCR beta chain. The antigen is unknown. The data originate from a study of T cells in Graves' hyperthyroidism and ophthalmopathy. General study findings and limits: A 13 V-J signature model discriminated ophthalmopathy versus stable hyperthyroidism. A median around 6.8 months before onset, the model predicted ophthalmopathy. Blood shared most expanded thyroid clonotypes above 0.001.

The CDR3 regions of TCR beta were amplified from RNA transcripts. Using the HTBI primer set, a first-round RT-PCR was run on the TCR CDR3. MiXCR was run by TCRdb on the multiplex PCR reads, yielding one entry per CDR3 protein. The sample lists some 570,000 distinct CDR3 sequences; around 14% were seen once. V lost 4 bases and J lost 2, with 11 bases in between. The CDR3 consists of 14 residues. The V gene's germline CDR1 is MNHEY and CDR2 SMNVEV (reference sequence). Extraction of PBMCs used about 9.2 ml of fresh peripheral blood. This TCR came from a woman younger than 35 with Graves' ophthalmopathy. The J gene is TRBJ1-2, the V gene TRBV27; no clear D gene. The sample was blood. The CDR3 region has the DNA TGTGCCAGCAGTTCGGCAGAGCAAAACTATGGCTACACCTTC. The encoded protein is CASSSAEQNYGYTF.